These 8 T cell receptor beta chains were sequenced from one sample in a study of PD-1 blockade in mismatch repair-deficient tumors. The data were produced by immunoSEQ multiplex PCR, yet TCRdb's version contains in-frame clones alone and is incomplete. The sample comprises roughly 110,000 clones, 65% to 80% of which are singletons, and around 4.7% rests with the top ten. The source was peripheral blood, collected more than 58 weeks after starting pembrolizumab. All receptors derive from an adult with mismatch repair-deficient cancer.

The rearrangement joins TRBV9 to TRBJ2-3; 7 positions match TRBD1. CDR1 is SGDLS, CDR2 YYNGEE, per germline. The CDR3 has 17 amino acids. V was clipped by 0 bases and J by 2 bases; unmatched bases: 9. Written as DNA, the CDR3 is TGTGCCAGCAGCGTAGCCCCTGGGACAGATTCCACAGATACGCAGTATTTT. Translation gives CASSVAPGTDSTDTQYF.

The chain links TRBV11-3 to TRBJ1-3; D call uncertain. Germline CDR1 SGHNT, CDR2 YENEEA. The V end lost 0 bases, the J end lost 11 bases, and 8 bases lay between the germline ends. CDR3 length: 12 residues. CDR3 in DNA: TGTGCCAGCAGCTTAGAGGTCCCATCCATATATTTT. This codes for CASSLEVPSIYF.

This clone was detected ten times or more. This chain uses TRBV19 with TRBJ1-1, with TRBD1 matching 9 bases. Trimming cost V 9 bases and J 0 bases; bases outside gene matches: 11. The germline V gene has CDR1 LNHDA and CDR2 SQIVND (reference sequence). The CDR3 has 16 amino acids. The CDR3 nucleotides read TGTGCCAGCAGATTCACCGGGACAGGGATGAACACTGAAGCTTTCTTT. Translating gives CASRFTGTGMNTEAFF.

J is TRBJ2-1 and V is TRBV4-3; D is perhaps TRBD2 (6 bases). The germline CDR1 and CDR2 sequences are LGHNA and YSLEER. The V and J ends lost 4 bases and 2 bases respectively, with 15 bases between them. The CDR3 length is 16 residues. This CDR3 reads CASSRGTGEAYNEQFF. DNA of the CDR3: TGCGCCAGCAGCCGGGGGACGGGAGAAGCCTACAATGAGCAGTTCTTC.

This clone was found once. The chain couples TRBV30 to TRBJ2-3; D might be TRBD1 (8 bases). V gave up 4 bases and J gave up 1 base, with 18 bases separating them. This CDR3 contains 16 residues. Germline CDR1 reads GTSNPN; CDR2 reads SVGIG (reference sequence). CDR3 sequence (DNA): TGTGCCTGGAAGGCACAGGGGGGGATTGGCACAGATACGCAGTATTTT. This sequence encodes CAWKAQGGIGTDTQYF.

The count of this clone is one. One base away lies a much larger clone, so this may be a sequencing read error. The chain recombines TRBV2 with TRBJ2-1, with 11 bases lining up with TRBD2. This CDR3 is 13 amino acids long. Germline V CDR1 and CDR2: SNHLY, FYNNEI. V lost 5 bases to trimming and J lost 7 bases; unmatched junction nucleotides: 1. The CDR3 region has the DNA TGTGCCAGCAGTTGGACTAGCGGGAATGAGCAGTTCTTC. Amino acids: CASSWTSGNEQFF.

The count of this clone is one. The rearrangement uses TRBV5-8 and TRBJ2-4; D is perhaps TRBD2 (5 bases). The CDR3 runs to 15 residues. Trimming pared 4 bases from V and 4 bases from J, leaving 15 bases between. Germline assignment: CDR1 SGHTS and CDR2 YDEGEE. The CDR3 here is CASSPGSFLKNIQYF. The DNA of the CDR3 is TGTGCCAGCAGCCCGGGGAGCTTTTTGAAAAACATTCAGTACTTC. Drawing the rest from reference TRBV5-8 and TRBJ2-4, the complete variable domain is EAGVTQSPTHLIKTRGQQATLRCSPISGHTSVYWYQQALGLGLQFLLWYDEGEERNRGNFPPRFSGRQFPNYSSELNVNALELEDSALYLCASSPGSFLKNIQYFGAGTRLSVL.

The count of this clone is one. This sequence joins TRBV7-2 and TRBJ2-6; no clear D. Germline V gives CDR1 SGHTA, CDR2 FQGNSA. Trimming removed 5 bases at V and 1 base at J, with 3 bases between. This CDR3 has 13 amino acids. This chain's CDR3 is CASSKSGANVLTF. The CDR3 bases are TGTGCCAGCAGCAAATCTGGGGCCAACGTCCTGACTTTC. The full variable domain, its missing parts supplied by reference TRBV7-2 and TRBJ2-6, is GAGVSQSPSNKVTEKGKDVELRCDPISGHTALYWYRQSLGQGLEFLIYFQGNSAPDKSGLPSDRFSAERTGGSVSTLTIQRTQQEDSAVYLCASSKSGANVLTFGAGSRLTVL.